A single sample gave rise to the 7 T cell receptor beta chains below, sequenced in a study of beta chain features in type 1 diabetes. The authors reverse transcribed all of the isolated RNA, so sequencing captured expressed TCRB transcripts. Assay: immunoSEQ multiplex PCR; the TCRdb copy retains only in-frame clones and omits some. The data show about 400,000 clones, 10% to 15% seen once. Source material: naive CD4+ T cells from blood. The receptors here all came from a man aged 18 to 30 in good health.

A few counts support this clone. J is TRBJ2-2 and V is TRBV7-3, with 9 bases lining up with TRBD2. The CDR3 is 18 residues long. Per germline, CDR1 SGHTA and CDR2 FQGTGA. V lost 2 bases, J lost 5 bases, and 12 bases stayed unmatched. The CDR3, as DNA: TGTGCCAGCAGCTTATCCGCTAGCGGGATATTAGATACCGGGGAGCTGTTTTTT. This gives the protein CASSLSASGILDTGELFF.

The chain couples TRBV4-2 to TRBJ1-6, with 9 bases lining up with TRBD1. V was pared by 0 bases and J by 9 bases, with 6 bases of the junction left unmatched. Germline V CDR1 and CDR2: LGHNA, YNFKEQ. The CDR3 length is 16 residues. CDR3 sequence (DNA): TGTGCCAGCAGCCAAGAAATACAGGGGGCGACTTCACCCCTCCACTTT. Protein product: CASSQEIQGATSPLHF.

The rearrangement joins TRBV5-1 to TRBJ2-5; no reliable D call. This CDR3 region has 14 residues. Germline CDR1 is SGHRS and CDR2 is YFSETQ. The V gene lost 6 bases and the J gene lost 4 bases, with 16 bases spanning the gap. Here the CDR3 DNA reads TGCGCCAGCAAAGCCCTTTTCGATGGAGAGACCCAGTACTTC. Its translation: CASKALFDGETQYF.

This clone came up a few times. J is TRBJ2-1 and V is TRBV28; 10 bases agree with TRBD1. The V and J ends lost 6 bases and 6 bases, in that order; junction bases with no gene match: 2. Germline CDR1 MDHEN, CDR2 SYDVKM. This CDR3 is built from 13 residues. CDR3 bases: TGTGCCAGCAGGGGGGACAGGGGCAATGAGCAGTTCTTC. Protein sequence: CASRGDRGNEQFF. The full variable domain, its missing parts supplied by reference TRBV28 and TRBJ2-1, is DVKVTQSSRYLVKRTGEKVFLECVQDMDHENMFWYRQDPGLGLRLIYFSYDVKMKEKGDIPEGYSVSREKKERFSLILESASTNQTSMYLCASRGDRGNEQFFGPGTRLTVL.

This clone was recorded at least ten times. The chain is built from TRBV29-1 and TRBJ2-1; D gene ambiguous. The CDR3 runs 12 residues. Germline loops: CDR1 SQVTM, CDR2 ANQGSEA. V lost 3 bases and J 4 bases, leaving 7 bases between the germline ends. CDR3 DNA sequence: TGCAGCGTTGATTACAGTTACAATGAGCAGTTCTTC. This sequence encodes CSVDYSYNEQFF.

This clone turned up a few times. The J gene is TRBJ2-1, the V gene TRBV6-5; 9 nucleotides agree with TRBD2. V lost 6 bases to trimming and J lost 13 bases; unmatched junction nucleotides: 4. This CDR3 spans 11 amino acids. CDR1 and CDR2 (germline): MNHEY, SVGAGI. The CDR3 DNA follows: TGTGCCAGCAGCCAGCGGGGGGCCCAGTTCTTC. It yields the protein CASSQRGAQFF.

The chain employs TRBV29-1 and TRBJ2-1; D possibly corresponds to TRBD1 (5 bases). This CDR3 contains 13 residues. The germline V gene has CDR1 SQVTM and CDR2 ANQGSEA. Trimming took off 8 bases at V and 2 bases at J, with 13 bases between the two ends. CDR3 DNA sequence: TGCAGCTACATCTCCAGGGCCTACAATGAGCAGTTCTTC. Translation: CSYISRAYNEQFF.